This T cell receptor beta chain was recorded in a study of blood T cell repertoires in COVID-19. Per the authors' pipeline: Amplification of reference gene primers provided the estimated nucleated cell counts. Sequencing was performed with immunoSEQ multiplex PCR; in TCRdb, only in-frame clones are kept and a portion is missing. V and J calls and clone size follow that table, whereas D and trimming were derived from the DNA. Of 300,000 to 400,000 clones listed, around 90% were seen once; the top ten hold around 2.5%. Germline V gene data show CDR1 as SGHVS and CDR2 as FQNEAQ. Trimming shortened V by 8 bases and J by 0 bases, and 17 bases separated the two germline ends. This CDR3 has 15 amino acids. Assignment of participants to cohorts was predicated upon participant-reported clinical history. Among Cohort 3 donors, those recovered had two negative PCRs, clearance, or symptom resolution.

The sequence was obtained from a man aged 55 to 70 who had recovered from COVID-19. This rearrangement joins TRBV7-8 to TRBJ2-7; tentative D call: TRBD1 (6 bases). The sequencing input was PBMCs or T cells enriched from blood (not recorded which). The CDR3 DNA sequence: TGTGCCAGCTCCGGCGACAGGTGGGCCTCCTACGAGCAGTACTTC. Residues: CASSGDRWASYEQYF.